This is a list of T cell receptor beta chains from one sample in a study of cytomegalovirus exposure and HLA in healthy donors. Libraries were prepared by immunoSEQ multiplex PCR; TCRdb keeps only in-frame clonotypes and omits some of them. The sample carries some 180,000 clones, 65% to 80% recorded once. Source material: PBMCs. These receptors were collected from a woman in her thirties in good health and CMV-seropositive. The CDR3 runs from the conserved cysteine through the conserved F or W. D genes are given only for firm matches. Not every row has a clone size; where given, it reads once, few, many or a size class.

D: TRBD2
V: TRBV5-6
J: TRBJ2-7
size: NA
DNA: TGTGCCAGCAGCTATCTAGCGGGGTACGAGCAGTACTTC
CDR3: CASSYLAGYEQYF

D: NA
V: TRBV9
J: TRBJ1-3
size: NA
DNA: TGTGCCAGCAGCGTTCAGGGATACGGAAACACCATATATTTT
CDR3: CASSVQGYGNTIYF

D: TRBD1
V: TRBV2
J: TRBJ2-2
size: NA
DNA: TGTGCCAGCAGTCTGGACAGGGGGTACACCGGGGAGCTGTTTTTT
CDR3: CASSLDRGYTGELFF

D: TRBD1
V: TRBV9
J: TRBJ2-7
size: NA
DNA: TGTGCCAGCAGCCCTCGGGACAGGGGCTACGAGCAGTACTTC
CDR3: CASSPRDRGYEQYF

D: TRBD2
V: TRBV2
J: TRBJ2-1
size: NA
DNA: TGTGCCAGCCGGAGTCCGGGGCTAGCGGACTACAATGAGCAGTTCTTC
CDR3: CASRSPGLADYNEQFF

D: NA
V: TRBV15
J: TRBJ1-5
size: NA
DNA: TGTGCCACCAGCAGAGATCCTGGGCTGGGGCTCCTCAATCAGCCCCAGCATTTT
CDR3: CATSRDPGLGLLNQPQHF

D: NA
V: TRBV27
J: TRBJ1-2
size: NA
DNA: TGTGCCAGCAGTTTAAAGGGCCTCGGGGGGGGAAACTATGGCTACACCTTC
CDR3: CASSLKGLGGGNYGYTF

D: NA
V: TRBV2
J: TRBJ2-2
size: NA
DNA: TGTGCCAGCCTAGGGGGCACCGGGGAGCTGTTTTTT
CDR3: CASLGGTGELFF

D: NA
V: TRBV15
J: TRBJ2-5
size: NA
DNA: TGTGCCACCAGCACTTCCCAAGAGACCCAGTACTTC
CDR3: CATSTSQETQYF

D: NA
V: TRBV4-3
J: TRBJ1-2
size: once
DNA: TGCGCCAGCAGCCAAGCCTTTAAGGGGGTCTATGGCTACACCTTC
CDR3: CASSQAFKGVYGYTF

D: NA
V: TRBV7-2
J: TRBJ2-5
size: NA
DNA: TGTGCCAGCAGCTCCCAGATGATACAAGAGACCCAGTACTTC
CDR3: CASSSQMIQETQYF

D: NA
V: TRBV18
J: TRBJ1-5
size: NA
DNA: TGTGCCAGCTCCGGAGGGGAAAGCCAGCCCCAGCATTTT
CDR3: CASSGGESQPQHF

D: TRBD2
V: TRBV4-3
J: TRBJ2-6
size: once
DNA: TGCGCCAGCAGCCCAAGGACAGCGGGGGGGACATCTGGGGCCAACGTCCTGACTTTC
CDR3: CASSPRTAGGTSGANVLTF

D: NA
V: TRBV29-1
J: TRBJ1-5
size: NA
DNA: TGCAGCGTGAGCGGGACGGAGGTTAATCAGCCCCAGCATTTT
CDR3: CSVSGTEVNQPQHF

D: TRBD1
V: TRBV7-6
J: TRBJ2-7
size: NA
DNA: TGTGCCAGCAGCTTAGAAGGGGGCTACTCCTCCTACGAGCAGTACTTC
CDR3: CASSLEGGYSSYEQYF

D: TRBD1
V: TRBV4-3
J: TRBJ1-1
size: NA
DNA: TGCGCCAGCAGCCAATATAAGACAGGGTATGAGGGCACTGAAGCTTTCTTT
CDR3: CASSQYKTGYEGTEAFF

D: TRBD1
V: TRBV28
J: TRBJ1-1
size: NA
DNA: TGTGCCAGCTACAGGGGGAACACTGAAGCTTTCTTT
CDR3: CASYRGNTEAFF

D: TRBD1
V: TRBV6-6
J: TRBJ1-2
size: once
DNA: TGTGCCAGCAGTTACCGGACAGGGGTTCTCTATGGCTACACCTTC
CDR3: CASSYRTGVLYGYTF

D: TRBD1
V: TRBV12-5
J: TRBJ1-1
size: NA
DNA: TGTGCTAGTGGTTTAAGGACCGACAGGGGCACTGAAGCTTTCTTT
CDR3: CASGLRTDRGTEAFF

D: TRBD1
V: TRBV5-6
J: TRBJ2-7
size: NA
DNA: TGTGCCAGCAGCTTGGGGGGGACAGGATCCTACGAGCAGTACTTC
CDR3: CASSLGGTGSYEQYF